This T cell receptor (beta chain) was captured in a study of PD-1 blockade in mismatch repair-deficient tumors. Some clones are missing from TCRdb's copy, which holds only in-frame ones; the method was immunoSEQ multiplex PCR. The top ten clones hold around 3.3% of a sample with fewer than 20,000 clones, roughly 80% of them seen once. The germline V gene encodes CDR1 MNHNY and CDR2 SVGAGI (reference sequence). V was trimmed by 0 bases and J by 4 bases, leaving 4 bases between them. This CDR3 is built from 12 residues. Sequenced material: PBMCs, taken 4 weeks after starting pembrolizumab. V is TRBV6-6 and J is TRBJ2-7; D unclear. The source is an adult with mismatch repair-deficient cancer. CDR3 coding DNA: TGTGCCAGCAGTTACTCGTCTTACGAGCAGTACTTC. Encoded protein: CASSYSSYEQYF.